This T cell receptor beta chain was captured in a study of cytomegalovirus exposure and HLA in healthy donors. With respect to this clone: Its target is not known.

Trimming pared 8 bases from V and 1 base from J, leaving 9 bases between. The germline V gene has CDR1 SNHLY and CDR2 FYNNEI. There are 13 residues in the CDR3. Study outcomes and limitations: In all likelihood, a cluster of highly shared sequence variants was a sequencing artifact. It was taken for granted in presence/absence analyses that sequencing depth across donors was roughly uniform. In a later analysis, TCR beta V- and J-gene trimming showed a link to a missense DCLRE1C variant. Among TCR beta chains of equal frequency, HLA-associated ones were more clonally expanded in a later analysis.

The PCR employed 60 Vbeta primers together with 13 Jbeta primers. The data were produced by immunoSEQ multiplex PCR, yet TCRdb's version contains in-frame clones alone and is incomplete. The sample holds under 150,000 clones; more than 65% are singletons and the top ten take about 2%. The TCR sequence derives from a man younger than 35 in good health and CMV-seronegative. This rearrangement joins TRBV2 to TRBJ1-5; D not certain. The sample consisted of PBMCs. This CDR3 reads CASCPGSNQPQHF. As DNA, the CDR3 is TGTGCCAGCTGCCCGGGGAGCAATCAGCCCCAGCATTTT.